A single sample is the source of the 20 T cell receptor beta chains below, sequenced in a study of radiotherapy plus CTLA-4 blockade in lung cancer. The data were produced by immunoSEQ multiplex PCR, yet TCRdb's version contains in-frame clones alone and is incomplete. The profile shows about 67,000 clones, 70% to 80% of them singletons. The material sequenced was peripheral blood, taken from a patient treated with radiotherapy plus ipilimumab. Receptors originate from a human donor with non-small cell lung cancer whose response to radiotherapy plus ipilimumab could not be evaluated. Some clones in this sample may be carry-over from other donors' samples.

The chain is built from TRBV4-1 and TRBJ2-2; D is perhaps TRBD2 (6 bases). The CDR3 is 15 amino acids. Trimming stripped 4 bases from V and 5 bases from J, with 14 bases between. The germline CDR1 and CDR2 sequences are MGHRA and YSYEKL. CDR3 loop: CASSPRGVGTGELFF. As DNA, the CDR3 is TGCGCCAGCAGCCCCCGCGGGGTGGGGACCGGGGAGCTGTTTTTT.

The CDR3 nucleotides are TGTGCCATCGATGGACAGGGCGGCACCGGGGAGCTGTTTTTT. It yields the protein CAIDGQGGTGELFF. The gene calls are TRBV2 and TRBJ2-2; 8 bases fit TRBD1. V gave up 10 bases and J gave up 4 bases; unmatched junction bases: 8. In germline, CDR1 is SNHLY, CDR2 FYNNEI. This CDR3 is built from 14 residues.

The chain is built from TRBV5-6 and TRBJ2-5; possible D gene TRBD2, 6 bases. The ends were cut back, 0 bases at V and 2 bases at J, with 14 bases in the middle. CDR3 length: 16 residues. From germline, CDR1 is SGHDT and CDR2 YYEEEE. CDR3 sequence: CASSLAGGKEQETQYF. For the CDR3, the DNA is TGTGCCAGCAGCTTGGCCGGGGGAAAGGAGCAAGAGACCCAGTACTTC.

The chain is built from TRBV28 and TRBJ2-7, with TRBD1 identical over 9 bases. Germline lookup yields CDR1 MDHEN and CDR2 SYDVKM. The CDR3 has 17 amino acids. V lost 7 bases to trimming and J lost 0 bases; unmatched junction nucleotides: 13. The chain's CDR3 is CASTIPPGQGSSYEQYF. Here the CDR3 DNA reads TGTGCCAGCACTATCCCCCCGGGACAGGGTAGCTCCTACGAGCAGTACTTC. Based on the CDR3 plus reference TRBV28 and TRBJ2-7, the full variable domain is DVKVTQSSRYLVKRTGEKVFLECVQDMDHENMFWYRQDPGLGLRLIYFSYDVKMKEKGDIPEGYSVSREKKERFSLILESASTNQTSMYLCASTIPPGQGSSYEQYFGPGTRLTVT.

The V and J genes are TRBV7-9 and TRBJ2-2; 11 positions match TRBD1. V shed 5 bases, J shed 7 bases, and the junction held 9 bases outside the gene matches. CDR1 and CDR2 (germline): SEHNR, FQNEAQ (reference sequence). The CDR3 is 16 amino acids. CDR3 in DNA: TGTGCCAGCAGCCAACCGGGACAGGGGGAGGTCGGGGAGCTGTTTTTT. Its translation: CASSQPGQGEVGELFF.

This clone has only one observation. J is TRBJ1-5 and V is TRBV28, with 11 bases that match TRBD1. Germline loops: CDR1 MDHEN, CDR2 SYDVKM. With V trimmed by 7 bases and J by 5 bases, 10 bases remained unmatched. The CDR3 length is 16 residues. Here the CDR3 reads CASTTGGTGGHQPQHF. The CDR3 DNA is TGTGCCAGCACCACTGGGGGGACAGGGGGACATCAGCCCCAGCATTTT.

In this sample, this clone turned up a few times. This sequence is one base from a far larger clone and is likely a read error. In the same sample, other DNA sequences code for this CDR3. V gene TRBV5-1 combines with J gene TRBJ2-2; D might be TRBD2 (6 bases). Looked up from germline, CDR1 is SGHRS and CDR2 is YFSETQ. Trimming pared 0 bases from V and 7 bases from J, leaving 10 bases between. CDR3 size: 14 residues. The CDR3 reads CASSLEGRDGELFF. DNA of the CDR3: TGCGCCAGCAGCTTGGAGGGGCGGGACGGGGAGCTGTTTTTT.

The genes are TRBV5-4 and TRBJ2-2; TRBD1 agrees at 8 bases. This CDR3 has 15 amino acids. Unmatched junction bases numbered 1, after V lost 2 bases and J lost 1 base. CDR1 SGHNT and CDR2 YYREEE come from the germline V gene (reference sequence). The CDR3 reads CASSFGTGNTGELFF. The CDR3 coding sequence is TGTGCCAGCAGCTTCGGGACAGGGAACACCGGGGAGCTGTTTTTT.

The rearrangement uses TRBV7-2 and TRBJ2-6; tentatively, D is TRBD1 (5 bases). The CDR3 contains 19 residues. The germline V gene has CDR1 SGHTA and CDR2 FQGNSA. The V end was cut by 5 bases, the J end by 0 bases, with 20 bases between. The CDR3 reads CASSLPGTQGVSGANVLTF. CDR3 bases: TGTGCCAGCAGCCTACCTGGTACCCAAGGGGTCTCTGGGGCCAACGTCCTGACTTTC.

The V and J genes are TRBV7-3 and TRBJ1-1; no firm D call. V shed 5 bases and J shed 0 bases, with 7 bases lying between them. There are 13 residues in the CDR3. Germline assignment: CDR1 SGHTA and CDR2 FQGTGA. The CDR3 DNA follows: TGTGCCAGCAGCCTACTAGTGAACACTGAAGCTTTCTTT. The encoded protein is CASSLLVNTEAFF.

The CDR3 protein is CAWSPAGTVNQPQHF. The DNA for the CDR3 is TGTGCCTGGAGCCCGGCCGGGACAGTTAATCAGCCCCAGCATTTT. The gene calls are TRBV30 and TRBJ1-5, with 7 bases matching TRBD1. The CDR3 is 15 residues long. From germline, CDR1 is GTSNPN and CDR2 SVGIG (reference sequence). V was clipped by 3 bases and J by 4 bases; unmatched bases: 9.

V is TRBV9 and J is TRBJ1-6; no firm D call. The CDR3 covers 16 residues. The germline V gene encodes CDR1 SGDLS and CDR2 YYNGEE. V was clipped by 0 bases and J by 0 bases, with 7 bases between them. In nucleotides, the CDR3 is TGTGCCAGCAGCGTAGGCCCGGTCTCCTATAATTCACCCCTCCACTTT. Its protein is CASSVGPVSYNSPLHF.

This rearrangement joins TRBV7-3 to TRBJ1-3; 11 nucleotides match TRBD1. CDR3 length: 14 residues. Germline V gene lookup returns CDR1 SGHTA and CDR2 FQGTGA. The trim removed 9 bases at V and 2 bases at J, leaving 3 bases unmatched. CDR3 region: CASGTGGTGNTIYF. In nucleotides, the CDR3 is TGTGCCAGTGGGACAGGGGGGACTGGAAACACCATATATTTT. Supplemented by reference TRBV7-3 and TRBJ1-3, the full variable domain reads GAGVSQTPSNKVTEKGKYVELRCDPISGHTALYWYRQSLGQGPEFLIYFQGTGAADDSGLPNDRFFAVRPEGSVSTLKIQRTERGDSAVYLCASGTGGTGNTIYFGEGSWLTVV.

The chain couples TRBV13 to TRBJ2-4, with 8 positions matching TRBD2. Germline CDR1 is PRHDT and CDR2 is FYEKMQ (reference sequence). Trimming took 3 bases from V and 6 from J; bases not matched to a gene: 13. The CDR3 has 17 residues. The CDR3 loop is CASSLGTGGGRGNIQYF. The CDR3 nucleotides read TGTGCCAGCAGCTTGGGGACCGGGGGGGGCCGAGGAAACATTCAGTACTTC.

This chain links TRBV7-9 with TRBJ2-7, with a weak D call TRBD1 (5 bases). Germline V gives CDR1 SEHNR, CDR2 FQNEAQ (reference sequence). The CDR3 is made up of 16 amino acids. V was cut by 0 bases and J by 3 bases, with 15 bases left in between. The CDR3 reads CASSLAHAARDYEQYF. For the CDR3, the DNA is TGTGCCAGCAGCTTAGCGCACGCGGCCAGGGACTACGAGCAGTACTTC.

The rearrangement links TRBV2 to TRBJ1-6, with D possibly matching TRBD1 (5 bases). CDR1 is SNHLY and CDR2 is FYNNEI in the germline V gene. The V gene lost 4 bases and the J gene lost 6 bases, with 7 bases spanning the gap. CDR3 size: 13 residues. The CDR3: CASSGDFNSPLHF. In nucleotides, the CDR3 is TGTGCCAGCAGTGGGGACTTTAATTCACCCCTCCACTTT.

This clone was seen more than once but under ten times. The junction does not match germline at one end; this may be a read error. The rearrangement links TRBV29-1 to TRBJ1-2, with a possible D match to TRBD1 (5 bases). Germline loops: CDR1 SQVTM, CDR2 ANQGSEA. The CDR3 extends over 13 amino acids. The CDR3 is CSVGPQGAAGYSF. The CDR3 region has the DNA TGCAGCGTTGGCCCTCAGGGCGCGGCTGGCTACTCCTTC.

In this sample, this clone turned up many times. The V call is TRBV2, the J call TRBJ2-7; the match to TRBD2 covers 9 bases. V lost 6 bases, J lost 3 bases, and 3 bases stayed unmatched. Germline-derived CDR1 and CDR2 are SNHLY and FYNNEI. CDR3 length: 13 residues. For the CDR3, the DNA is TGTGCCAGCAGCCCGACTAGCGGCTACGAGCAGTACTTC. It codes for CASSPTSGYEQYF. The full variable domain, with the rest looked up from reference TRBV2 and TRBJ2-7, is EPEVTQTPSHQVTQMGQEVILRCVPISNHLYFYWYRQILGQKVEFLVSFYNNEISEKSEIFDDQFSVERPDGSNFTLKIRSTKLEDSAMYFCASSPTSGYEQYFGPGTRLTVT.

This clone was counted between two and nine times. J is TRBJ1-6 and V is TRBV5-1; no definite D call. V lost 0 bases, J lost 3 bases, and 7 bases lay in between. Germline CDR1 and CDR2: SGHRS and YFSETQ. The CDR3 loop spans 15 amino acids. The CDR3 spells CASSLASVYNSPLHF. Here the CDR3 DNA reads TGCGCCAGCAGCTTGGCATCGGTCTATAATTCACCCCTCCACTTT.

This sequence joins TRBV7-9 and TRBJ1-4; TRBD1 matches 9 bases. Trimming removed 6 bases from V and 8 bases from J; junction bases left unmatched: 10. CDR1 SEHNR and CDR2 FQNEAQ come from the germline V gene (reference sequence). The CDR3 totals 15 residues. The CDR3 DNA reads TGTGCCAGCAGTAGACAACAGGGGGCGAAGGAAAAACTGTTTTTT. This sequence encodes CASSRQQGAKEKLFF.